The 20 T cell receptor beta chains in this list originate from one sample, sequenced in a study of T cells in Graves' hyperthyroidism and ophthalmopathy. Using RNA transcripts as the source, TCR beta CDR3 regions were amplified. The HTBI primer set served for first-round RT-PCR of the TCR CDR3. TCRdb reprocessed the multiplex PCR reads via MiXCR and lists one record per CDR3 protein. The sample includes some 300,000 distinct CDR3 sequences, less than 20% of them seen just once. Sequenced input: blood. The receptors were sampled from a man in his fifties or sixties with Graves' ophthalmopathy.

This clonotype was seen many times. The chain carries TRBV2 and TRBJ2-7; maybe TRBD1 (6 bases). From germline, CDR1 is SNHLY and CDR2 FYNNEI. V was cut by 7 bases and J by 2 bases, with 15 bases left in between. The length of the CDR3 is 14 residues. The CDR3 region has the DNA TGTGCCAGCACAGAGGACGCAGGGGCCTACGAGCAGTACTTC. It is translated as CASTEDAGAYEQYF.

There are many counts of this clonotype. The J gene is TRBJ2-1, the V gene TRBV5-6; 10 bases map to TRBD2. Trimming at V came to 2 bases and at J to 7 bases, leaving 15 bases not matched to a gene. This CDR3 has 18 amino acids. Germline V gene lookup returns CDR1 SGHDT and CDR2 YYEEEE. Here the CDR3 DNA reads TGTGCCAGCAGCTTTTATTTCAGCGGGAGGGCCCGGAAGAATGAGCAGTTCTTC. This translates into CASSFYFSGRARKNEQFF.

This clonotype appeared many times. The gene calls are TRBV7-3 and TRBJ2-1; D possibly matches TRBD1 or TRBD2 (5 bases each). The CDR3 covers 14 residues. Trimming took 1 base from V and 7 from J, leaving 11 bases between them. Germline CDR1 and CDR2: SGHTA and FQGTGA. In DNA form, the CDR3 reads TGTGCCAGCAGCTTAAGTGGGGGTCGGAATGAGCAGTTCTTC. It specifies CASSLSGGRNEQFF.

Many counts were recorded for this clonotype. The chain joins TRBV29-1 to TRBJ2-1; 13 positions agree with TRBD2. This CDR3 has 14 amino acids. Trimming cost V 7 bases and J 9 bases; bases outside gene matches: 9. The V gene's germline CDR1 is SQVTM and CDR2 ANQGSEA. The CDR3, as DNA: TGCAGCGCCGTGGGACTAGCGGGATTTGGTGAGCAGTTCTTC. Its translation is CSAVGLAGFGEQFF.

This clonotype has a handful of counts. This chain uses TRBV6-1 with TRBJ2-7; the D gene is possibly TRBD1 (5 bases). The CDR3 sequence is 15 residues long. Trimming pared 5 bases from V and 3 bases from J, leaving 17 bases between. The germline gives CDR1 MNHNS, CDR2 SASEGT. The chain's CDR3 is CASSSPRQTVYEQYF. CDR3 DNA sequence: TGTGCCAGCAGTTCCCCACGACAGACAGTCTACGAGCAGTACTTC.

To note about this clonotype: Possible read error: a much larger clone is one base away. Since no conserved phenylalanine or tryptophan closes the CDR3, a read error is the likely cause. This chain links TRBV20-1 with TRBJ1-1; 9 nucleotides align to TRBD1. V lost 6 bases and J lost 4; bases outside the gene matches: 9. There are 14 residues in the CDR3. Germline V CDR1 and CDR2: DFQATT, SNEGSKA (reference sequence). The CDR3 nucleotides are TGCAGTGCCCCCGGGACAGGGTGGGCCACTGAAGCTTTCCTT. This sequence encodes CSAPGTGWATEAFL.

With regard to this clonotype: It may be a read error: a sequence one base away is much more abundant. The genes are TRBV29-1 and TRBJ1-1; perhaps TRBD1 as D (5 bases). Germline CDR1 SQVTM, CDR2 ANQGSEA. The CDR3 is made up of 13 amino acids. The CDR3 here is CSAQAGTNAEAFF. CDR3 coding DNA: TGCAGCGCCCAAGCCGGGACGAACGCTGAAGCTTTCTTT. Full variable domain (rest looked up from reference TRBV29-1 and TRBJ1-1): SAVISQKPSRDICQRGTSLTIQCQVDSQVTMMFWYRQQPGQSLTLIATANQGSEATYESGFVIDKFPISRPNLTFSTLTVSNMSPEDSSIYLCSAQAGTNAEAFFGQGTRLTVV.

Remarks on this clonotype: An end of the junction does not agree with germline; a read error may underlie this. The V and J genes are TRBV7-3 and TRBJ2-2, with 7 bases matching TRBD2. The CDR3 totals 15 residues. In germline, CDR1 is SGHTA, CDR2 FQGTGA. This CDR3 reads CASSFLGGNTGKLFF. For the CDR3, the DNA is TGTGCCAGCAGCTTTCTCGGGGGGAACACCGGGAAGCTGTTTTTT.

The rearrangement joins TRBV11-1 to TRBJ2-1; D may correspond to TRBD1 or TRBD2 (5 bases each). This CDR3 spans 16 amino acids. With 1 base removed from V and 9 bases from J, the gap between germline ends came to 19 bases. Germline lookup yields CDR1 SGHAT and CDR2 FQDESV (reference sequence). The DNA of the CDR3 is TGTGCCAGCAGCTTAGAATCCAACGAGGGGCGCGGTGAGCAGTTCTTC. It is translated as CASSLESNEGRGEQFF.

V usage is TRBV5-1 and J usage is TRBJ1-1; D not resolved. V lost 4 bases to trimming and J lost 5 bases, with 12 bases between them. There are 13 residues in the CDR3. The germline CDR1 and CDR2 sequences are SGHRS and YFSETQ. In DNA, the CDR3 is TGCGCCAGCAGCACGGACCCTGGGACTGAAGCTTTCTTT. The encoded protein is CASSTDPGTEAFF.

This clonotype was counted many times. DNA of the CDR3: TGCAGTGCGGGCCGGGCGGGACTAGGGGGCAGCGAGCAGTACTTC. This codes for CSAGRAGLGGSEQYF. V and J are TRBV20-1 and TRBJ2-7, with a possible D match to TRBD2 (8 bases). V lost 6 bases, J lost 6 bases, and 24 bases lay in between. This CDR3 contains 15 residues. Germline V gives CDR1 DFQATT, CDR2 SNEGSKA (reference sequence).

The chain is built from TRBV29-1 and TRBJ2-1; TRBD1 agrees at 12 bases. V shed 7 bases and J 6 bases; nucleotides not matched to a gene: 4. The CDR3 covers 13 residues. From germline, CDR1 is SQVTM and CDR2 ANQGSEA. The CDR3 DNA is TGCAGCGCGGGACAGGGGGCACTCAATGAGCAGTTCTTC. This gives the protein CSAGQGALNEQFF.

The chain combines TRBV7-9 with TRBJ1-1, with 7 bases fitting TRBD1. Germline CDR1 is SEHNR and CDR2 is FQNEAQ (reference sequence). CDR3 length: 15 residues. V lost 6 bases to trimming and J lost 3 bases; unmatched junction nucleotides: 10. The CDR3 bases are TGTGCCAGCAGTCAGACAGGGCTCGTGGACACTGAAGCTTTCTTT. Its protein product is CASSQTGLVDTEAFF.

The rearrangement links TRBV11-2 to TRBJ2-7; D remains ambiguous. This CDR3 comprises 15 residues. V lost 2 bases, J lost 3 bases, and 14 bases lay in between. Germline CDR1 is SGHAT and CDR2 is FQNNGV. The CDR3 sequence is CASSLSSGFHYEQYF. CDR3 bases: TGTGCCAGCAGCTTATCCTCCGGATTTCACTACGAGCAGTACTTC.

The chain combines TRBV6-2 or TRBV6-3 with TRBJ1-1; D is uncertain. The germline gives CDR1 MNHEY, CDR2 SVGEGT. This CDR3 contains 13 residues. The ends were cut back, 3 bases at V and 3 bases at J, with 8 bases in the middle. The CDR3 sequence: CASSYRKDTEAFF. The CDR3 coding sequence is TGTGCCAGCAGTTATCGAAAGGACACTGAAGCTTTCTTT.

This clonotype was observed a handful of times. The V call is TRBV3-1, the J call TRBJ1-2, with 9 nucleotides matching TRBD1. Trimming took 0 bases from V and 8 from J; bases not matched to a gene: 7. The length of the CDR3 is 15 residues. Germline CDR1 and CDR2: LGHDT and YNNKEL (reference sequence). The CDR3 DNA reads TGTGCCAGCAGCCAAGAGGGACAGGGAGAGGGAGGCTACACCTTC. It codes for CASSQEGQGEGGYTF. The full variable domain, with the rest looked up from reference TRBV3-1 and TRBJ1-2, is DTAVSQTPKYLVTQMGNDKSIKCEQNLGHDTMYWYKQDSKKFLKIMFSYNNKELIINETVPNRFSPKSPDKAHLNLHINSLELGDSAVYFCASSQEGQGEGGYTFGSGTRLTVV.

This clonotype was found many times. This chain links TRBV15 with TRBJ1-1, with D unresolved. The V and J ends lost 0 bases and 1 base respectively, with 9 bases between them. CDR3 size: 15 residues. Germline CDR1 reads LNHNV; CDR2 reads YYDKDF (reference sequence). The CDR3 here is CATSRDSETNTEAFF. DNA for the CDR3: TGTGCCACCAGCAGAGATTCGGAGACGAACACTGAAGCTTTCTTT.

In its sample, this clonotype ranks as medium-sized. The chain combines TRBV7-8 with TRBJ2-2; D gene unclear. This CDR3 contains 14 residues. Between the trimmed V and J ends, which lost 1 base and 5 bases, there was a span of 8 bases. Germline values: CDR1 SGHVS, CDR2 FQNEAQ. CDR3 sequence: CASSLEAVTGELFF. The CDR3 nucleotides are TGTGCCAGCAGCTTAGAGGCAGTAACCGGGGAGCTGTTTTTT.

This clonotype was counted many times. The V and J genes are TRBV6-5 and TRBJ1-1; 8 bases are a match to TRBD1. V trimming: 1 base; J trimming: 0 bases; junction bases outside the gene matches: 1. The CDR3 spans 15 residues. CDR1 is MNHEY and CDR2 is SVGAGI in the germline V gene. In DNA form, the CDR3 reads TGTGCCAGCAGTTACTGGACAGGGATGAACACTGAAGCTTTCTTT. The encoded protein is CASSYWTGMNTEAFF.

The gene calls are TRBV2 and TRBJ2-1; TRBD1 agrees at 12 bases. J lost 6 bases, V lost 3 bases, and 0 bases had no gene match. This CDR3 is built from 14 residues. CDR1 and CDR2 (germline): SNHLY, FYNNEI. The CDR3 loop is CASSEGQGANEQFF. CDR3 sequence (DNA): TGTGCCAGCAGTGAGGGACAGGGGGCCAATGAGCAGTTCTTC.